The rows below give T cell receptor beta chains drawn from one sample of a study of blood T cell repertoires in COVID-19. Measured with immunoSEQ multiplex PCR; TCRdb has only the in-frame clones, and not every one. Here the sample spans about 150,000 clones, 70% to 90% being singletons. Sample: peripheral blood. The receptors were sampled from a human donor in a cohort sampled during active COVID-19. CDR3s include the opening cysteine and the closing phenylalanine or tryptophan. The D gene is left open where the match is weak. A clone size is listed for some rows: how often the clone was seen (once, few, many), or a class if it is expanded.

d_gene	abundance	v_gene	j_gene	len	CDR3nt	CDR3aa
-	-	TRBV6-2/TRBV6-3	TRBJ2-1	16	TGTGCCAGCAGTTACCCCCAGGGGGGAGGCCGAAATGAGCAGTTCTTC	CASSYPQGGGRNEQFF
-	-	TRBV2	TRBJ2-1	15	TGTGCCACTCACTACATGACAGGTCCCTTCAATGAGCAGTTCTTC	CATHYMTGPFNEQFF
-	-	TRBV7-9	TRBJ2-7	17	TGTGCCAGCAGCTTATTATCGAGTTGGCAGGGGACTAACGAGCAGTACTTC	CASSLLSSWQGTNEQYF
TRBD1	few	TRBV27	TRBJ1-1	15	TGTGCCAGCAGTTTAGCCCCAGGGGGCGTGACTGAAGCTTTCTTT	CASSLAPGGVTEAFF
-	-	TRBV21-1	TRBJ1-5	15	TGTGCCAGCAGCAAAGGAGGGGGTGTGAATCAGCCCCAGCATTTT	CASSKGGGVNQPQHF
-	-	TRBV6-5	TRBJ1-2	10	TGTGCCAGCAGGACTCATGGCTACACCTTC	CASRTHGYTF
TRBD1	-	TRBV2	TRBJ2-2	15	TGTGCAGCTAATATGGACAGGGCTAACACCGGGGAGCTGTTTTTT	CAANMDRANTGELFF
TRBD1	-	TRBV7-3	TRBJ2-3	15	TGTGCCAGCAGCCAGCCGGGACAGGGCACAGATACGCAGTATTTT	CASSQPGQGTDTQYF
TRBD1	-	TRBV7-2	TRBJ2-3	16	TGTGCCAGCAGCTCCAGACAGGGGGTAGGGGCAGATACGCAGTATTTT	CASSSRQGVGADTQYF
TRBD1	once	TRBV28	TRBJ1-1	14	TGTGCCAGCTTACCATACCGGGACAGCACTGAAGCTTTCTTT	CASLPYRDSTEAFF
-	-	TRBV9	TRBJ1-2	16	TGTGCCAGCAGTCGTAGTAGGCAGGGGAGAAACTATGGCTACACCTTC	CASSRSRQGRNYGYTF
TRBD1	-	TRBV29-1	TRBJ1-4	19	TGCAGCGTTGTCTCGAGACGCGAGACAGGGGATCTAGCTAATGAAAAACTGTTTTTT	CSVVSRRETGDLANEKLFF
-	-	TRBV29-1	TRBJ2-7	13	TGCAGCGCCCAAAAGGTCCAGGGCTACGAGCAGTACTTC	CSAQKVQGYEQYF
TRBD1	-	TRBV3-1/TRBV3-2	TRBJ2-7	14	TGTGCCAGCAGCCCCCGACAGGGGGGCTACGAGCAGTACTTC	CASSPRQGGYEQYF
-	-	TRBV27	TRBJ1-4	16	TGTGCCAGCAGTTTACTGGGCCCTGCAACTAATGAAAAACTGTTTTTT	CASSLLGPATNEKLFF
-	-	TRBV3-1/TRBV3-2	TRBJ1-3	14	TGTGCCAGCAGAAGGGGCGGTGAAGGAAACACCATATATTTT	CASRRGGEGNTIYF
-	-	TRBV28	TRBJ2-7	12	TGTGCCAGCAGTTTTCGACTGGACGAGCAGTACTTC	CASSFRLDEQYF
-	-	TRBV7-8	TRBJ1-1	15	TGTGCCAGCAATGCGGGGGGCTTGGGGAACACTGAAGCTTTCTTT	CASNAGGLGNTEAFF
TRBD1	-	TRBV12-3/TRBV12-4	TRBJ1-1	13	TGTGCCAGCAGCCACGGACAGGGTCGGGGGGCTTTCTTT	CASSHGQGRGAFF
TRBD2	-	TRBV14	TRBJ2-1	15	TGTGCCAGCAGCCAAGAGGGAGGGTGGTACAATGAGCAGTTCTTC	CASSQEGGWYNEQFF
TRBD1	-	TRBV2	TRBJ2-7	15	TGTGCCAGCAGTGAAGGGACAGGGGGTAGTTACGAGCAGTACTTC	CASSEGTGGSYEQYF
TRBD2	-	TRBV7-2	TRBJ2-7	15	TGTGCCAGCAGCTTAATGGCGGGGGTCTCCTACGAGCAGTACTTC	CASSLMAGVSYEQYF
TRBD2	-	TRBV28	TRBJ2-7	16	TGTGCCAGCACCAGCGGGGGGCTCGAAACCTCCTACGAGCAGTACTTC	CASTSGGLETSYEQYF
TRBD1	-	TRBV19	TRBJ2-7	16	TGTGCCAGTAGTGCCGAGGGACAGGGTAAAGGGGGCGAGCAGTACTTC	CASSAEGQGKGGEQYF
TRBD2	-	TRBV13	TRBJ2-7	14	TGTGCCAGCAGCACCGGGACTATAACCTACGAGCAGTACTTC	CASSTGTITYEQYF
TRBD1	-	TRBV2	TRBJ2-3	17	TGTGCCAGCACACCCCCAAGGGGGCCCAGGGCGACAGATACGCAGTATTTT	CASTPPRGPRATDTQYF
-	-	TRBV28	TRBJ2-7	11	TGTGCCAGCAGTTTACAGTACGAGCAGTACTTC	CASSLQYEQYF
-	-	TRBV9	TRBJ1-4	13	TGTGCCAGCAGCCCCCGGGAAGGGGAAAAACTGTTTTTT	CASSPREGEKLFF
-	-	TRBV6-6	TRBJ1-6	15	TGTGCCAGCAGTTACTCCCCAGGGTTGGATTCACCCCTCCACTTT	CASSYSPGLDSPLHF
TRBD2	-	TRBV5-1	TRBJ2-3	18	TGCGCCCGCAGCCGGGGGCGGGGGGGCCCTAGCGGCACAGATACGCAGTATTTT	CARSRGRGGPSGTDTQYF
TRBD2	few	TRBV5-4	TRBJ2-1	17	TGTGCCAGCAGCTTGGAGGGTAGCGGGAGCCTTCTAGGTGAGCAGTTCTTC	CASSLEGSGSLLGEQFF
TRBD2	-	TRBV13	TRBJ2-1	15	TGTGCCAGCAGCGAGAGACTAGCGGGACACAATGAGCAGTTCTTC	CASSERLAGHNEQFF